This T cell receptor beta chain stems from a study of shared clonotypes between healthy human individuals. In the study overall: CD4 naive cells filled three plates per donor, CD4 memory three, CD8 naive two and CD8 memory one. Study-level results: As a rule, naive subsets had a larger estimated richness than memory subsets.

Using immunoSEQ multiplex PCR, the repertoire was profiled, and TCRdb retains in-frame clones only, with some absent. The sample includes about 1.5 million clones, approximately 98% of them seen just once. As concerns this clone: Its antigen is still unknown.

V gave up 4 bases and J gave up 0 bases, with 10 bases separating them. The germline CDR1 and CDR2 sequences are MNHEY and SMNVEV (reference sequence). The CDR3 consists of 14 residues. The material sequenced was naive CD4+ T cells sorted from blood. Subset denoted: CD45RA+ positively selected. This TCR was recovered from a man aged 25 to 40 in good health. This chain joins TRBV27 and TRBJ2-7; the D is unclear. This CDR3 reads CASSSTLSSYEQYF. The CDR3 coding sequence is TGTGCCAGCAGTTCGACACTGAGCTCCTACGAGCAGTACTTC.